The 5 T cell receptor beta chains listed next were all sequenced from one sample in a study of blood T cell repertoires in COVID-19. Assay: immunoSEQ multiplex PCR; the TCRdb copy retains only in-frame clones and omits some. The sample lists about 280,000 clones, approximately 89% occurring once. What was sequenced was peripheral blood. Receptor source: a man aged 35 to 55 with active or convalescent COVID-19.

The rearrangement uses TRBV2 and TRBJ1-6; D not certain. This CDR3 has 14 amino acids. Germline CDR1 is SNHLY and CDR2 is FYNNEI. The ends were cut back, 9 bases at V and 0 bases at J, with 9 bases in the middle. The DNA of the CDR3 is TGTGCCAGTGAGGAGAGCTCCTATAATTCACCCCTCCACTTT. Its translation is CASEESSYNSPLHF. The complete variable domain, with remaining parts taken from reference TRBV2 and TRBJ1-6, reads EPEVTQTPSHQVTQMGQEVILRCVPISNHLYFYWYRQILGQKVEFLVSFYNNEISEKSEIFDDQFSVERPDGSNFTLKIRSTKLEDSAMYFCASEESSYNSPLHFGNGTRLTVT.

The chain couples TRBV29-1 to TRBJ2-1; no definite D call. From germline, CDR1 is SQVTM and CDR2 ANQGSEA. CDR3 length: 11 amino acids. Trimming cost V 3 bases and J 5 bases, with 5 bases left between them. The CDR3 region is CSVDPNNEQFF. CDR3 nucleotide sequence: TGCAGCGTTGACCCAAACAATGAGCAGTTCTTC.

J is TRBJ1-1 and V is TRBV14, with D possibly being TRBD1 (5 bases). Trimming cost V 4 bases and J 5 bases, with 14 bases left between them. Germline assignment: CDR1 SGHDN and CDR2 FVKESK. This CDR3 is 14 amino acids long. The CDR3 is CASSPFQGGTEAFF. In DNA, the CDR3 is TGTGCCAGCAGCCCCTTTCAGGGAGGGACTGAAGCTTTCTTT. Full variable domain (outside the CDR3, taken from reference TRBV14 and TRBJ1-1): EAGVTQFPSHSVIEKGQTVTLRCDPISGHDNLYWYRRVMGKEIKFLLHFVKESKQDESGMPNNRFLAERTGGTYSTLKVQPAELEDSGVYFCASSPFQGGTEAFFGQGTRLTVV.

The chain carries TRBV12-3 or TRBV12-4 and TRBJ1-2, with no clear D. V was pared by 3 bases and J by 4 bases, with 9 bases between. The CDR3 spans 13 residues. The CDR3 here is CASSLGATYGYTF. DNA for the CDR3: TGTGCCAGCAGTTTGGGAGCAACCTATGGCTACACCTTC.

The chain links TRBV27 to TRBJ1-5, with 8 bases matching TRBD1. CDR3 length: 16 amino acids. The trim removed 5 bases at V and 2 bases at J, leaving 8 bases unmatched. Germline V gene lookup returns CDR1 MNHEY and CDR2 SMNVEV (reference sequence). CDR3 sequence (DNA): TGTGCCAGCAGTCCGACGACAGGGGTGGGCAATCAGCCCCAGCATTTT. This codes for CASSPTTGVGNQPQHF.